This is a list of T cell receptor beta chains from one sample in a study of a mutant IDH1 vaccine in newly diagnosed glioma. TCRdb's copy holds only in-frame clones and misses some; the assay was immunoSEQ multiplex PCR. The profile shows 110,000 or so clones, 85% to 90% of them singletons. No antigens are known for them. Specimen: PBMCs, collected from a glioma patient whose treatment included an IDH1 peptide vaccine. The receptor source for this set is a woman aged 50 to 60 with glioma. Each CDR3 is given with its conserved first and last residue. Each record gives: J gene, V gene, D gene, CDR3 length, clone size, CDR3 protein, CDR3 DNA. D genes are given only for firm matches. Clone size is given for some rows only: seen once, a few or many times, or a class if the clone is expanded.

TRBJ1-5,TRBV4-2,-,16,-,CASSQDSGEGNQPQHF,TGTGCCAGCAGCCAAGATTCGGGGGAGGGCAATCAGCCCCAGCATTTT
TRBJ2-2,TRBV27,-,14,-,CASSLRPNTGELFF,TGTGCCAGCAGTTTAAGGCCGAACACCGGGGAGCTGTTTTTT
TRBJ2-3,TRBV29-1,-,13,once,CSVEIVETDTQYF,TGCAGCGTTGAAATCGTGGAGACAGATACGCAGTATTTT
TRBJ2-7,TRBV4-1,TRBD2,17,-,CASSQAASGTVPYEQYF,TGCGCCAGCAGCCAAGCTGCTAGCGGGACGGTCCCCTACGAGCAGTACTTC
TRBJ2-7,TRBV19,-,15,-,CASSIGPGETYEQYF,TGTGCCAGTAGTATTGGTCCAGGGGAAACCTACGAGCAGTACTTC
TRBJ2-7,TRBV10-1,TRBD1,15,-,CASSESGTGLGEQYF,TGCGCCAGCAGTGAGTCGGGGACAGGGCTTGGAGAGCAGTACTTC
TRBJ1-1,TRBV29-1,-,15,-,CSVVRGRAGHTEAFF,TGCAGCGTTGTCCGGGGTCGGGCAGGGCACACTGAAGCTTTCTTT
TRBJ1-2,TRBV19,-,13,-,CASRESRAWGYTF,TGTGCCAGTAGAGAGTCAAGGGCCTGGGGCTACACCTTC
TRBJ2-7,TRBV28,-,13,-,CASSLGAESEQYF,TGTGCCAGCAGTTTGGGGGCGGAATCCGAGCAGTACTTC
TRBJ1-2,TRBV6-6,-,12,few,CASSRGGYGYTF,TGTGCGTCATCCCGGGGGGGCTATGGCTACACCTTC
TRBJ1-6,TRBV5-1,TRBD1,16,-,CASSPEVDRVNSPLHF,TGCGCCAGCAGCCCGGAGGTTGACAGGGTGAATTCACCCCTCCACTTT
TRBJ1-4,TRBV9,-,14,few,CASSVTATNEKLFF,TGTGCCAGCAGCGTAACAGCCACTAATGAAAAACTGTTTTTT
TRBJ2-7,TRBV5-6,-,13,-,CASSFGPGYEQYF,TGTGCCAGCAGCTTCGGACCGGGCTACGAGCAGTACTTC
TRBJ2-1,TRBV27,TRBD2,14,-,CASSLGSGRNEQFF,TGTGCCAGCAGTTTAGGAAGCGGGAGGAATGAGCAGTTCTTC
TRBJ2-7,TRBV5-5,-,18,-,CASTPPRDRSLTSLEQYF,TGTGCCAGCACCCCCCCGAGGGACAGGTCCTTGACTAGCCTCGAGCAGTACTTC
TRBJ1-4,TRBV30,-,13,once,CAWSGRMGEKLFF,TGTGCCTGGAGCGGAAGGATGGGTGAAAAACTGTTTTTT
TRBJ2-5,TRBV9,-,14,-,CASSVDLGAETQYF,TGTGCCAGCAGCGTAGACTTAGGGGCCGAGACCCAGTACTTC
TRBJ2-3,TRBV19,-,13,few,CASKFVGTDTQYF,TGTGCCAGCAAGTTTGTAGGGACAGATACGCAGTATTTT
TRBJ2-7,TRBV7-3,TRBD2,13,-,CASSPSGGYEQYF,TGTGCCAGCAGCCCTAGCGGCGGGTACGAGCAGTACTTC
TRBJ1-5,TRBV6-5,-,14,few,CASSQDADNQPQHF,TGTGCCAGCAGTCAGGACGCAGACAATCAGCCCCAGCATTTT
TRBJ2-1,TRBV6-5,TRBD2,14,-,CASSYDGRKNEQFF,TGTGCCAGCAGTTACGACGGGAGGAAAAATGAGCAGTTCTTC
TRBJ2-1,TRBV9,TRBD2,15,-,CASSVGLAEYNEQFF,TGTGCCAGCAGCGTAGGACTAGCGGAGTACAATGAGCAGTTCTTC
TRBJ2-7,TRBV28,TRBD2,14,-,CASSTYSGNHEQYF,TGTGCCAGCAGTACGTATAGCGGGAACCACGAGCAGTACTTC
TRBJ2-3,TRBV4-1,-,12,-,CASSQEGGTQYF,TGCGCCAGCAGCCAAGAGGGGGGTACGCAGTATTTT
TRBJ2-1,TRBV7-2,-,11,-,CASSFYNEQFF,TGTGCCAGCAGCTTCTACAATGAGCAGTTCTTC
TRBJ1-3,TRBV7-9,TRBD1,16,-,CASSPTDRAWGNTIYF,TGTGCCAGCAGCCCAACAGACAGGGCCTGGGGAAACACCATATATTTT
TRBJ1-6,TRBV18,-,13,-,CASSAENNSPLHF,TGTGCCAGCTCAGCGGAGAATAATTCACCCCTCCACTTT
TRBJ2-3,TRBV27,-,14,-,CASSRPRDPDTQYF,TGTGCCAGCAGTCGTCCGCGGGATCCAGATACGCAGTATTTT
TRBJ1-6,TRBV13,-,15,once,CASSSGTSSDSPLHF,TGTGCCAGCAGCTCCGGGACATCTTCAGATTCACCCCTCCACTTT
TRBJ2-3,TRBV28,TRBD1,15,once,CASSLRDRGADTQYF,TGTGCCAGCAGTTTGAGGGACAGGGGTGCAGATACGCAGTATTTT
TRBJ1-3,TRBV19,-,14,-,CASETGSVGNTIYF,TGTGCCAGTGAGACCGGCTCGGTTGGAAACACCATATATTTT
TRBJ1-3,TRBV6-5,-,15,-,CASSYSKGSGNTIYF,TGTGCCAGCAGTTACTCGAAGGGCTCTGGAAACACCATATATTTT
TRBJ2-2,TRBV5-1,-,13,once,CAIPGRITGELFF,TGCGCCATCCCAGGGAGAATCACCGGGGAGCTGTTTTTT
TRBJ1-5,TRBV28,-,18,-,CASSYPLDSSKGNQPQHF,TGTGCCAGCAGTTACCCCCTCGACAGCTCGAAGGGCAATCAGCCCCAGCATTTT
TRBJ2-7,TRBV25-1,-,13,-,CASSENSAHEQYF,TGTGCCAGCAGTGAAAATAGCGCCCACGAGCAGTACTTC
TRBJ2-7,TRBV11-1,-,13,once,CASSLHRAYEQYF,TGTGCCAGCAGCTTACACAGAGCCTACGAGCAGTACTTC
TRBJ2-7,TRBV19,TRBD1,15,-,CATENPQGASYEQYF,TGTGCCACAGAAAACCCGCAGGGGGCCTCCTACGAGCAGTACTTC
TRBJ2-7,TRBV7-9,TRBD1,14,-,CASSLQGALREQYF,TGTGCCAGCAGCTTACAGGGGGCGCTTAGGGAGCAGTACTTC
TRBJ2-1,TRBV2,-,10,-,CASRVGEQFF,TGTGCCAGCAGGGTAGGTGAGCAGTTCTTC
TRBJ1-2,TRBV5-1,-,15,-,CASSSNREGNYGYTF,TGCGCCAGCAGCAGTAACAGGGAGGGGAACTATGGCTACACCTTC
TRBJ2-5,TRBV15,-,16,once,CATSRDPLSRGREQYF,TGTGCCACCAGCAGAGATCCCCTTAGCAGGGGGAGGGAGCAGTACTTC
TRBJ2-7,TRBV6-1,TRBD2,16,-,CASSAFKAGGPYEQYF,TGTGCCAGCAGTGCCTTTAAAGCGGGAGGTCCATACGAGCAGTACTTC
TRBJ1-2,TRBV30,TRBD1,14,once,CAYRKAGQSVSYTF,TGTGCCTACCGAAAAGCGGGACAGAGTGTCAGCTACACCTTC